These 23 T cell receptor beta chains were all obtained from the same sample, sequenced in a study of immune characterization of retroperitoneal liposarcoma. TCRdb ran MiXCR on the PCR reads and lists one entry per CDR3 protein. This table holds approximately 9,300 distinct CDR3 sequences, 30% to 45% found once. Sequencing input: tumor tissue. These receptors all come from a male donor with retroperitoneal liposarcoma.

This rearrangement joins TRBV6-1 to TRBJ2-1; 7 nucleotides align to TRBD2. After removal of 5 bases from V and 3 bases from J, the junction contained 7 bases not matched to a gene. There are 15 residues in the CDR3. Germline CDR1 MNHNS, CDR2 SASEGT. CDR3 coding DNA: TGTGCCAGCAGTCCTCGGACTAGTAACTACAATGAGCAGTTCTTC. As protein: CASSPRTSNYNEQFF.

The gene calls are TRBV7-2 and TRBJ2-3; D perhaps matches TRBD2 (6 bases). Germline V gene sequence: CDR1 SGHTA, CDR2 FQGNSA. V lost 3 bases and J 0 bases, leaving 10 bases between the germline ends. CDR3 length: 15 residues. The CDR3 reads CASSLDYSSTDTQYF. The CDR3 region has the DNA TGTGCCAGCAGCTTGGACTATAGTAGCACAGATACGCAGTATTTT.

This rearrangement joins TRBV6-1 to TRBJ2-6; possibly TRBD2 for D (6 bases). The CDR3 totals 15 residues. From germline, CDR1 is MNHNS and CDR2 SASEGT. V lost 3 bases and J 1 base, leaving 7 bases between the germline ends. CDR3 in amino acids: CASSEGTSGANVLTF. The CDR3, as DNA: TGTGCCAGCAGTGAGGGGACTTCTGGGGCCAACGTCCTGACTTTC.

This clonotype occurred a few times. DNA for the CDR3: TGTGCCAGCAGTCAACGTCCCGACGGGGGGGAGGGCTACACCTTC. This translates into CASSQRPDGGEGYTF. The chain recombines TRBV6-1 with TRBJ1-2, with D perhaps TRBD1 (5 bases). The CDR3 is 15 residues long. V gave up 5 bases and J gave up 8 bases, with 21 bases separating them. Germline V lookup: CDR1 MNHNS, CDR2 SASEGT.

This clonotype came up a few times. The chain recombines TRBV7-6 with TRBJ1-2, with D unclear. The V and J ends lost 1 base and 4 bases respectively, with 10 bases between them. This CDR3 comprises 14 residues. The germline V gene has CDR1 SGHVS and CDR2 FNYEAQ. CDR3 in amino acids: CASSLVYSSYGYTF. The CDR3 DNA reads TGTGCCAGCAGCTTAGTATACAGTTCCTATGGCTACACCTTC.

The chain is built from TRBV20-1 and TRBJ1-1; 7 bases match TRBD1. In germline, CDR1 is DFQATT, CDR2 SNEGSKA (reference sequence). This CDR3 spans 12 amino acids. CDR3 sequence: CRKQGLSTEAFF. The CDR3 DNA is TGCAGGAAACAGGGGTTGAGCACTGAAGCTTTCTTT.

This chain joins TRBV6-1 and TRBJ2-3; unclear D gene. Germline V gene data show CDR1 as MNHNS and CDR2 as SASEGT. Trimming removed 2 bases from V and 2 bases from J, with 5 bases in between. This CDR3 is built from 13 residues. DNA of the CDR3: TGTGCCAGCAGTGAAAGTATCACAGATACGCAGTATTTT. It translates to CASSESITDTQYF.

For the CDR3, the DNA is TGTGCCAGCAGTTTAGAACAGGGCCTCGAGCAGTACTTC. This encodes CASSLEQGLEQYF. This sequence joins TRBV27 and TRBJ2-5; maybe TRBD1 (6 bases). TRBJ2-7 explains the end of the DNA better; the J call may be wrong. Per germline, CDR1 MNHEY and CDR2 SMNVEV (reference sequence). The length of the CDR3 is 13 residues.

V and J are TRBV6-1 and TRBJ2-1; 11 bases map to TRBD2. CDR1 is MNHNS and CDR2 is SASEGT in the germline V gene. This CDR3 is built from 15 residues. The trim removed 4 bases at V and 10 bases at J, leaving 9 bases unmatched. The CDR3 protein is CASSGLTSGNYEQFF. The CDR3 bases are TGTGCCAGCAGTGGGCTGACTAGCGGGAACTACGAGCAGTTCTTC.

This clonotype was seen a handful of times. The chain links TRBV27 to TRBJ2-5; D is unresolved. The J call is in doubt because the DNA end fits TRBJ2-1 better. Germline assignment: CDR1 MNHEY and CDR2 SMNVEV (reference sequence). This CDR3 is 11 amino acids long. CDR3 in amino acids: CASSFGYWQFF. CDR3 in DNA: TGTGCCAGCAGTTTCGGGTATTGGCAGTTCTTC.

This chain links TRBV7-2 with TRBJ2-1, with TRBD1 as a possible D gene (6 bases). The germline V and J ends were trimmed by 1 base and 13 bases, with 20 bases remaining between them. This CDR3 is built from 15 residues. The germline V gene encodes CDR1 SGHTA and CDR2 FQGNSA. The CDR3 coding sequence is TGTGCCAGCAGCTTAGTCGTCGGACAGCAAGAGACCCAGTTCTTC. Its protein product is CASSLVVGQQETQFF.

The genes are TRBV6-1 and TRBJ2-1; no definite D call. The CDR3 length is 12 residues. The V gene's germline CDR1 is MNHNS and CDR2 SASEGT. V was pared by 8 bases and J by 2 bases, with 7 bases between. The CDR3 nucleotides read TGTGCCAGCGAAAGTCCCTACAATGAGCAGTTCTTC. Encoded protein: CASESPYNEQFF.

This clonotype came up a few times. The J gene is TRBJ2-1, the V gene TRBV6-1; maybe TRBD2 (6 bases). The V end was cut by 3 bases, the J end by 0 bases, with 9 bases between. This CDR3 has 15 residues. Looked up from germline, CDR1 is MNHNS and CDR2 is SASEGT. The CDR3 sequence: CASSDGGDSYNEQFF. In nucleotides, the CDR3 is TGTGCCAGCAGTGATGGAGGGGACTCCTACAATGAGCAGTTCTTC.

This clonotype was seen once. CDR3 in amino acids: CASSLRAEAFF. CDR3 sequence (DNA): TGTGCCAGCAGCTTGAGGGCTGAAGCTTTCTTT. The chain employs TRBV7-2 and TRBJ1-1; D unclear. This CDR3 has 11 residues. Germline V gives CDR1 SGHTA, CDR2 FQGNSA. Trimming took 3 bases from V and 6 from J, leaving 5 bases between them.

This clonotype was seen more than once but under ten times. The rearrangement uses TRBV12-3 or TRBV12-4 and TRBJ2-3; tentative D call: TRBD2 (6 bases). Trimming took off 7 bases at V and 1 base at J, with 18 bases between the two ends. The CDR3 covers 16 residues. The CDR3 reads CASNKIGLARTDTQYF. As DNA, the CDR3 is TGTGCCAGCAACAAGATTGGGCTAGCGCGCACAGATACGCAGTATTTT.

This clonotype is judged medium-sized. V is TRBV7-2 and J is TRBJ2-5, with TRBD2 matching 8 bases. The germline gives CDR1 SGHTA, CDR2 FQGNSA. The V segment lost 3 bases and the J segment 5 bases; nucleotides outside the gene matches: 5. The CDR3 consists of 14 residues. CDR3 nucleotide sequence: TGTGCCAGCAGCTTTATGGTAGCGGGGGAGACCCAGTACTTC. The encoded protein is CASSFMVAGETQYF.

This clonotype was detected ten times or more. CDR3 sequence reads: CASKGPAGENEQFF. The CDR3 nucleotides are TGTGCCAGCAAGGGCCCAGCGGGAGAAAATGAGCAGTTCTTC. The J gene is TRBJ2-1, the V gene TRBV12-3 or TRBV12-4, with TRBD2 matching 8 bases. The CDR3 is made up of 14 amino acids. Trimming took 7 bases from V and 7 from J; bases not matched to a gene: 9.

CDR3 protein: CASSLSGLQSSGANVLTF. CDR3 nucleotide sequence: TGTGCCAGCAGCCTATCGGGACTCCAGAGCTCTGGGGCCAACGTCCTGACTTTC. The rearrangement links TRBV6-1 to TRBJ2-6; maybe TRBD2 (6 bases). Trimming took off 6 bases at V and 0 bases at J, with 18 bases between the two ends. Germline V gene data show CDR1 as MNHNS and CDR2 as SASEGT. The CDR3 loop spans 18 amino acids.

Only a few counts were recorded for this clonotype. The chain links TRBV6-5 to TRBJ2-5; the match to TRBD2 covers 14 bases. This CDR3 spans 19 amino acids. The junction had 6 bases not matched to a gene; V was cut back by 0 bases and J by 0 bases. Germline values: CDR1 MNHEY, CDR2 SVGAGI. The CDR3, as DNA: TGTGCCAGCAGTTACTCTACCTTGACTAGCGGGGGGGACCAAGAGACCCAGTACTTC. This encodes CASSYSTLTSGGDQETQYF.

This clonotype was found a few times. This chain uses TRBV12-3 or TRBV12-4 with TRBJ2-1; 14 nucleotides agree with TRBD2. CDR3 size: 16 residues. V dropped 5 bases and J dropped 10; count of bases not matched to a gene: 10. The CDR3 nucleotides are TGTGCCAGCAGTGCCGGGACTAGCGGGGGCCTTAGGGAGCAGTTCTTC. Its translation: CASSAGTSGGLREQFF.

This clonotype appeared many times. The chain has TRBV6-1 and TRBJ2-1, with D perhaps matching TRBD2 (7 bases). The end of the DNA fits TRBJ2-7 better, so the J call may be wrong. CDR1 MNHNS and CDR2 SASEGT come from the germline V gene. This CDR3 region has 14 residues. CDR3 DNA: TGTGCCAGCAGTGAACGGGGGGCGTTGGCCGAGCAGTACTTC. It specifies CASSERGALAEQYF.

Concerning this clonotype: With a much larger clone just one base away, this may be a read error. This chain links TRBV6-1 with TRBJ2-1, with D possibly TRBD1 on 6 matching bases. V was clipped by 7 bases and J by 15 bases, with 25 bases between them. CDR3 size: 14 residues. CDR1 MNHNS and CDR2 SASEGT come from the germline V gene. The CDR3 reads CASTSATGHPWGFF. In DNA form, the CDR3 reads TGTGCCAGCACCTCTGCGACAGGCCACCCCTGGGGGTTCTTC.

The DNA for the CDR3 is TGTGCCAGCAGAAATCAGGGCTCTGGAAACACCATATATTTT. Residues: CASRNQGSGNTIYF. The chain joins TRBV6-1 to TRBJ1-3, with a tentative D call TRBD1 (5 bases). Germline lookup yields CDR1 MNHNS and CDR2 SASEGT. Trimming removed 6 bases from V and 0 bases from J, with 9 bases in between. The CDR3 length is 14 residues.